The 32 T cell receptor beta chains given below trace back to one sample, sequenced in a study of early T cells in non-severe SARS-CoV-2 infection. A single record per CDR3 protein comes from TCRdb applying MiXCR to the 5' RACE reads. Here the sample spans 57,000 or so distinct CDR3 sequences, about 12% being singletons. Sequenced input: whole blood. These receptors were obtained from an adult who was a healthcare worker with PCR-confirmed SARS-CoV-2 infection or an uninfected control (not recorded which).

This clonotype has more than one count but fewer than ten. The gene calls are TRBV10-3 and TRBJ1-2, with D uncertain. Germline assignment: CDR1 ENHRY and CDR2 SYGVKD. This CDR3 contains 10 residues. Between the trimmed V and J ends, which lost 4 bases and 7 bases, there was a span of 4 bases. DNA for the CDR3: TGTGCCATCAGTGGCCGTGGCTACACCTTC. This codes for CAISGRGYTF.

The V and J genes are TRBV11-2 and TRBJ2-7, with D possibly TRBD2 on 6 matching bases. Germline CDR1 and CDR2: SGHAT and FQNNGV. CDR3 length: 14 residues. Trimming shortened V by 2 bases and J by 6 bases, and 14 bases separated the two germline ends. This CDR3 reads CASSLRREYAEQYF. CDR3 DNA: TGTGCCAGCAGCTTACGTCGGGAGTATGCCGAGCAGTACTTC.

This clonotype was observed a few times. This chain connects TRBV6-2 or TRBV6-3 to TRBJ2-7; D not certain. Looked up from germline, CDR1 is MNHEY and CDR2 is SVGEGT. V was cut by 2 bases and J by 2 bases, with 7 bases left in between. CDR3 length equals 13 residues. CDR3 loop: CASSYGSTYEQYF. The CDR3 DNA follows: TGTGCCAGCAGTTACGGTTCCACCTACGAGCAGTACTTC.

The genes are TRBV3-1 and TRBJ2-7, with D possibly called TRBD1 or TRBD2 (5 bases each). This CDR3 is 13 amino acids long. Trimming pared 2 bases from V and 6 bases from J, leaving 11 bases between. Germline-derived CDR1 and CDR2 are LGHDT and YNNKEL (reference sequence). CDR3 loop: CASSQTPGTEQYF. The DNA of the CDR3 is TGTGCCAGCAGCCAAACCCCCGGGACCGAGCAGTACTTC.

The chain recombines TRBV28 with TRBJ2-4, with 9 bases identical to TRBD2. The CDR3 consists of 13 residues. Germline lookup yields CDR1 MDHEN and CDR2 SYDVKM. V dropped 10 bases and J dropped 6; count of bases not matched to a gene: 7. The CDR3 spells CATSAGGVNIQYF. The CDR3 nucleotides read TGTGCCACCTCAGCGGGAGGTGTAAACATTCAGTACTTC.

This clonotype was found a few times. The chain employs TRBV20-1 and TRBJ1-5, with D possibly matching TRBD1 (6 bases). The CDR3 loop spans 17 amino acids. V gave up 2 bases and J gave up 0 bases, with 17 bases separating them. Germline V gives CDR1 DFQATT, CDR2 SNEGSKA (reference sequence). The chain's CDR3 is CSARFRGPLISNQPQHF. CDR3 DNA sequence: TGCAGTGCTAGATTCAGGGGTCCTTTGATTAGCAATCAGCCCCAGCATTTT.

This clonotype was observed a handful of times. The chain has TRBV5-1 and TRBJ2-3, with a tentative D call TRBD1 (5 bases). The germline CDR1 and CDR2 sequences are SGHRS and YFSETQ. This CDR3 has 15 amino acids. V lost 0 bases to trimming and J lost 2 bases, with 10 bases between them. The CDR3 DNA is TGCGCCAGCAGCTTGGGGGGCCCGGTCACAGATACGCAGTATTTT. The encoded protein is CASSLGGPVTDTQYF.

This clonotype occurred a few times. V is TRBV5-4 and J is TRBJ1-1; the D is unclear. Germline loops: CDR1 SGHNT, CDR2 YYREEE (reference sequence). Trimming removed 4 bases at V and 5 bases at J, with 15 bases between. The CDR3 is made up of 14 amino acids. Here the CDR3 reads CASSRKEVGTEAFF. DNA of the CDR3: TGTGCCAGCAGCCGAAAGGAGGTGGGGACTGAAGCTTTCTTT.

This clonotype was counted many times. The gene calls are TRBV5-5 and TRBJ1-2, with D possibly TRBD1 on 5 matching bases. CDR3 length: 13 residues. Trimming shortened V by 3 bases and J by 2 bases, and 8 bases separated the two germline ends. From germline, CDR1 is SGHKS and CDR2 YYEKEE (reference sequence). CDR3 sequence reads: CASSWDGNYGYTF. The CDR3 DNA reads as TGTGCCAGCAGCTGGGACGGCAACTATGGCTACACCTTC.

This clonotype was recorded at least ten times. The chain combines TRBV3-1 with TRBJ1-3; maybe TRBD1 (6 bases). The CDR3 is 16 residues long. Germline-derived CDR1 and CDR2 are LGHDT and YNNKEL (reference sequence). V dropped 1 base and J dropped 2 bases, with 12 bases sitting between them. CDR3 nucleotides: TGTGCCAGCAGCCAAGTTGTGGGGGCTACTGGAAACACCATATATTTT. It encodes CASSQVVGATGNTIYF.

J is TRBJ1-6 and V is TRBV5-1; 7 nucleotides line up with TRBD1. Germline trimming cut 2 bases from V and 2 bases from J; bases unmatched to any gene: 4. Germline CDR1 is SGHRS and CDR2 is YFSETQ. The CDR3 has 16 residues. The CDR3 region is CASSFSGTAYNSPLHF. The CDR3 bases are TGCGCCAGCAGCTTCTCCGGGACAGCCTATAATTCACCCCTCCACTTT.

The chain links TRBV7-6 to TRBJ2-2, with TRBD1 as a possible D gene (5 bases). This CDR3 contains 14 residues. V was trimmed by 6 bases and J by 1 base, leaving 9 bases between them. Germline V gene lookup returns CDR1 SGHVS and CDR2 FNYEAQ. The CDR3 sequence: CASRDTGNTGELFF. The CDR3 region has the DNA TGTGCCAGCAGGGACACAGGGAACACCGGGGAGCTGTTTTTT.

Ten or more counts support this clonotype. The gene calls are TRBV10-1 and TRBJ2-6; D call uncertain. Germline loops: CDR1 WNHNN, CDR2 SYGVQD (reference sequence). This CDR3 is 15 amino acids long. V dropped 4 bases and J dropped 3 bases, with 10 bases sitting between them. The CDR3 region has the DNA TGCGCCAGCAGTGGAAGCTATGATGGGGCCAACGTCCTGACTTTC. This encodes CASSGSYDGANVLTF.

This clonotype was counted a few times. Here the CDR3 reads CSAKSRDREKLFF. The CDR3 DNA reads TGCAGTGCCAAGTCCCGGGACAGGGAAAAACTGTTTTTT. V and J are TRBV20-1 and TRBJ1-4; TRBD1 agrees at 8 bases. Germline V gene data show CDR1 as DFQATT and CDR2 as SNEGSKA (reference sequence). V shed 6 bases and J 8 bases; nucleotides not matched to a gene: 8. The CDR3 runs 13 residues.

This clonotype was seen a few times. V usage is TRBV6-5 and J usage is TRBJ2-7; 7 bases are a match to TRBD1. Per the germline V gene, CDR1 is MNHEY and CDR2 is SVGAGI. The CDR3 has 16 residues. The junction had 7 bases not matched to a gene; V was cut back by 0 bases and J by 2 bases. CDR3: CASSYSKGGGTYEQYF. The CDR3 DNA reads as TGTGCCAGCAGTTACTCGAAAGGGGGCGGTACCTACGAGCAGTACTTC.

This clonotype has only a few counts. The chain recombines TRBV28 with TRBJ2-7, with D tentatively TRBD2 (6 bases). V was pared by 8 bases and J by 6 bases, with 11 bases between. This CDR3 spans 11 amino acids. Germline V CDR1 and CDR2: MDHEN, SYDVKM. The CDR3 DNA is TGTGCCAGCGGAGGGATCCGCGAGCAGTACTTC. Encoded protein: CASGGIREQYF.

This clonotype was detected a few times. The V gene is TRBV20-1, the J gene TRBJ2-7, with D unclear. This CDR3 spans 13 amino acids. Germline V gene sequence: CDR1 DFQATT, CDR2 SNEGSKA (reference sequence). V shed 3 bases and J shed 5 bases, with 14 bases lying between them. CDR3 loop: CSASDPSEDEQYF. In DNA form, the CDR3 reads TGCAGTGCTAGTGACCCTTCAGAGGACGAGCAGTACTTC.

The V gene is TRBV7-3, the J gene TRBJ2-1, with TRBD2 matching 12 bases. V was clipped by 5 bases and J by 9 bases; unmatched bases: 11. The germline V gene encodes CDR1 SGHTA and CDR2 FQGTGA. This CDR3 region has 16 residues. The CDR3 here is CASSANGLAGGLEQFF. The DNA for the CDR3 is TGTGCCAGCAGCGCAAATGGGCTAGCGGGAGGGCTTGAGCAGTTCTTC.

This clonotype showed up many times. The CDR3 protein is CASRQGLATEAFF. CDR3 DNA: TGTGCCAGCAGACAGGGTTTGGCCACTGAAGCTTTCTTT. The rearrangement joins TRBV7-9 to TRBJ1-1, with D possibly TRBD1 on 6 matching bases. The CDR3 spans 13 residues. Trimming stripped 6 bases from V and 4 bases from J, with 12 bases between. Germline-derived CDR1 and CDR2 are SEHNR and FQNEAQ (reference sequence).

This chain joins TRBV6-4 and TRBJ2-1; 8 bases fit TRBD2. The CDR3 sequence is 15 residues long. Per germline, CDR1 MRHNA and CDR2 SNTAGT. Trimming took 4 bases from V and 9 from J; bases not matched to a gene: 11. The CDR3 coding sequence is TGTGCCAGCAGTGCGGCGGGCAGCGGGAGCTTTGAGCAGTTCTTC. As protein: CASSAAGSGSFEQFF.

This chain uses TRBV7-2 with TRBJ2-3; D ambiguous. The germline gives CDR1 SGHTA, CDR2 FQGNSA. V shed 2 bases and J shed 0 bases, with 9 bases lying between them. The CDR3 is 15 residues long. The CDR3 nucleotides are TGTGCCAGCAGCTTAAGTAGTCTTAGCACAGATACGCAGTATTTT. Protein: CASSLSSLSTDTQYF.

The V gene is TRBV24-1, the J gene TRBJ1-1; no reliable D call. V gave up 9 bases and J gave up 0 bases, with 13 bases separating them. The CDR3 runs 14 residues. Germline loops: CDR1 KGHDR, CDR2 SFDVKD. The chain's CDR3 is CATVWGGLNTEAFF. The CDR3, as DNA: TGTGCCACCGTTTGGGGAGGATTGAACACTGAAGCTTTCTTT.

The chain carries TRBV10-3 and TRBJ1-1; TRBD1 aligns across 8 bases. Trimming took 4 bases from V and 3 from J; bases not matched to a gene: 4. The CDR3 contains 14 residues. CDR1 and CDR2 (germline): ENHRY, SYGVKD. Here the CDR3 DNA reads TGTGCCATCAGTGGAACACAGGGGGACACTGAAGCTTTCTTT. This translates into CAISGTQGDTEAFF.

This clonotype was detected many times. The V and J genes are TRBV28 and TRBJ1-1, with 7 bases that match TRBD1. The germline V gene has CDR1 MDHEN and CDR2 SYDVKM. V was pared by 5 bases and J by 4 bases, with 16 bases of the junction left unmatched. The CDR3 covers 17 residues. The CDR3 bases are TGTGCCAGCAGTCCGGGAACGATCCTCACAGGGGTCACTGAAGCTTTCTTT. This encodes CASSPGTILTGVTEAFF. Full variable domain (remainder filled in from reference TRBV28 and TRBJ1-1): DVKVTQSSRYLVKRTGEKVFLECVQDMDHENMFWYRQDPGLGLRLIYFSYDVKMKEKGDIPEGYSVSREKKERFSLILESASTNQTSMYLCASSPGTILTGVTEAFFGQGTRLTVV.

This clonotype was observed many times. The V call is TRBV15, the J call TRBJ2-1, with 8 bases identical to TRBD2. This CDR3 contains 15 residues. With V trimmed by 4 bases and J by 7 bases, 9 bases remained unmatched. Germline-derived CDR1 and CDR2 are LNHNV and YYDKDF (reference sequence). The CDR3 DNA sequence: TGTGCCACCAGCAAAAGGACTAGCAATTGGAATGAGCAGTTCTTC. Encoded protein: CATSKRTSNWNEQFF.

This clonotype turned up a few times. The chain recombines TRBV7-2 with TRBJ2-1, with 8 nucleotides matching TRBD2. This CDR3 region has 15 residues. With V trimmed by 2 bases and J by 2 bases, 2 bases remained unmatched. The V gene's germline CDR1 is SGHTA and CDR2 FQGNSA. The CDR3 region has the DNA TGTGCCAGCAGCTTAACTAGCGGCCCCTACAATGAGCAGTTCTTC. The encoded protein is CASSLTSGPYNEQFF.

This clonotype was found many times. The chain couples TRBV18 to TRBJ2-3; D is ambiguous. The CDR3 has 12 amino acids. The ends were cut back, 2 bases at V and 6 bases at J, with 6 bases in the middle. Germline CDR1 is KGHSH and CDR2 is LQKENI. This CDR3 is CASSPKGDTQYF. The CDR3 DNA reads TGTGCCAGCTCACCAAAAGGTGATACGCAGTATTTT. Based on the CDR3 plus reference TRBV18 and TRBJ2-3, the full variable domain is NAGVMQNPRHLVRRRGQEARLRCSPMKGHSHVYWYRQLPEEGLKFMVYLQKENIIDESGMPKERFSAEFPKEGPSILRIQQVVRGDSAAYFCASSPKGDTQYFGPGTRLTVL.

This sequence joins TRBV10-3 and TRBJ2-3, with TRBD2 as a possible D gene (6 bases). This CDR3 contains 15 residues. From germline, CDR1 is ENHRY and CDR2 SYGVKD. V gave up 3 bases and J gave up 5 bases, with 15 bases separating them. CDR3 sequence (DNA): TGTGCCATCAGTGACCCTGCCACCGGGAGAGATACGCAGTATTTT. The encoded protein is CAISDPATGRDTQYF.

Ten or more counts support this clonotype. The V gene is TRBV27, the J gene TRBJ2-1, with 9 positions matching TRBD2. Germline V gene data show CDR1 as MNHEY and CDR2 as SMNVEV (reference sequence). The V gene end was trimmed by 2 bases and the J gene end by 10 bases; junction bases not matched to a gene: 6. There are 14 residues in the CDR3. In DNA form, the CDR3 reads TGTGCCAGCAGTTTAGTAGCGGGAGTTAAGGAGCAGTTCTTC. It is translated as CASSLVAGVKEQFF.

The chain employs TRBV7-2 and TRBJ1-1; D is uncertain. In germline, CDR1 is SGHTA, CDR2 FQGNSA. The length of the CDR3 is 12 residues. V was trimmed by 5 bases and J by 5 bases, leaving 9 bases between them. CDR3 residues: CASSPAGTEAFF. DNA for the CDR3: TGTGCCAGCAGCCCCGCGGGTACTGAAGCTTTCTTT.

This clonotype was counted a few times. The gene calls are TRBV29-1 and TRBJ2-1; D perhaps matches TRBD2 (5 bases). V lost 7 bases, J lost 2 bases, and 21 bases lay in between. Germline assignment: CDR1 SQVTM and CDR2 ANQGSEA. The CDR3 length is 16 residues. CDR3 DNA: TGCAGCGCTTCTGGGGAGCCGGGTTCAACCTACAATGAGCAGTTCTTC. This sequence encodes CSASGEPGSTYNEQFF.

Ten or more counts support this clonotype. This rearrangement joins TRBV5-6 to TRBJ1-1; D gene ambiguous. The germline V gene encodes CDR1 SGHDT and CDR2 YYEEEE. The CDR3 sequence is 14 residues long. Trimming took 5 bases from V and 5 from J, leaving 16 bases between them. CDR3 protein: CASSPIGLRTEAFF. The CDR3 bases are TGTGCCAGCAGTCCGATAGGCTTGAGGACTGAAGCTTTCTTT.